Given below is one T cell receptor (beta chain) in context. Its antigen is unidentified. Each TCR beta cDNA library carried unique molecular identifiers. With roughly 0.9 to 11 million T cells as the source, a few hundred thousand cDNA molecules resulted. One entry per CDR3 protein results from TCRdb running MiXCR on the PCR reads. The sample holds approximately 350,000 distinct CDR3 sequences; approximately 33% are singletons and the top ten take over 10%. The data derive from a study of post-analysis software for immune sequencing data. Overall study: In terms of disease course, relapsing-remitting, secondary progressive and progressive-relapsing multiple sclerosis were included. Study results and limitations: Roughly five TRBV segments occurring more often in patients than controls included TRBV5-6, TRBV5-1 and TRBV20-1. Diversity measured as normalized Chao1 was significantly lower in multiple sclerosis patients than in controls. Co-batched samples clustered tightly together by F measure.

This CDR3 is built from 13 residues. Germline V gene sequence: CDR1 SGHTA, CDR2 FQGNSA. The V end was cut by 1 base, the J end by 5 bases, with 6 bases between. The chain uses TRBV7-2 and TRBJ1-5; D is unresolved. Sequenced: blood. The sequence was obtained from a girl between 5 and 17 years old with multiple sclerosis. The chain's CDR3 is CASSLGSDQPQHF. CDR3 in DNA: TGTGCCAGCAGCTTAGGAAGCGATCAGCCCCAGCATTTT.